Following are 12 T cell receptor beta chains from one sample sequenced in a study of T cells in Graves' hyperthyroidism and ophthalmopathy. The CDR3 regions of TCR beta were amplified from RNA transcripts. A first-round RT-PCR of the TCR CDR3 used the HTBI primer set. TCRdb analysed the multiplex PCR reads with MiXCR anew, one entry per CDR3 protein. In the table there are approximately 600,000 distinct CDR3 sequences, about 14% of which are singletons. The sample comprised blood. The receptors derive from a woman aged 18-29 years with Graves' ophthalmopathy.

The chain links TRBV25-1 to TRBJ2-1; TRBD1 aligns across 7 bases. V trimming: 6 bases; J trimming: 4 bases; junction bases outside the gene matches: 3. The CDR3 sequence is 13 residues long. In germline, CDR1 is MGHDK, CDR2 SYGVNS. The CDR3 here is CASREGAYNEQFF. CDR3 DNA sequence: TGTGCCAGCAGAGAGGGGGCGTACAATGAGCAGTTCTTC.

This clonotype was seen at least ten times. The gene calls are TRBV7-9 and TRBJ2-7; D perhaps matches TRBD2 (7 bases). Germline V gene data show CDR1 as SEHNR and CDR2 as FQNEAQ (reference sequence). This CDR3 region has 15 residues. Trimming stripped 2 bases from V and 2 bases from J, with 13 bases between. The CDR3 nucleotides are TGTGCCAGCAGCTTATACGGGGGGCCCACCTACGAGCAGTACTTC. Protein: CASSLYGGPTYEQYF. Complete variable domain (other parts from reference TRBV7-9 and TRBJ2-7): DTGVSQNPRHKITKRGQNVTFRCDPISEHNRLYWYRQTLGQGPEFLTYFQNEAQLEKSRLLSDRFSAERPKGSFSTLEIQRTEQGDSAMYLCASSLYGGPTYEQYFGPGTRLTVT.

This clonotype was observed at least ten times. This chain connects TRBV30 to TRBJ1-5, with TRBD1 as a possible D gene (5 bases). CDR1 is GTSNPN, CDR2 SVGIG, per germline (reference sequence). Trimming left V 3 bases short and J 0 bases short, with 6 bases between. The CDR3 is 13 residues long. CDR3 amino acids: CAWRQGSNQPQHF. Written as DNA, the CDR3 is TGTGCCTGGAGGCAGGGTAGCAATCAGCCCCAGCATTTT.

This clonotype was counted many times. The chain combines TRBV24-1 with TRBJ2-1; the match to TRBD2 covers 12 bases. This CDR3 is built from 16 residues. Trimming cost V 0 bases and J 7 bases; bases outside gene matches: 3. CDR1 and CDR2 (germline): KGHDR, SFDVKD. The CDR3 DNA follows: TGTGCCACCAGTGATTTGGCTAGCGGGAGGGGGAATGAGCAGTTCTTC. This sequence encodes CATSDLASGRGNEQFF.

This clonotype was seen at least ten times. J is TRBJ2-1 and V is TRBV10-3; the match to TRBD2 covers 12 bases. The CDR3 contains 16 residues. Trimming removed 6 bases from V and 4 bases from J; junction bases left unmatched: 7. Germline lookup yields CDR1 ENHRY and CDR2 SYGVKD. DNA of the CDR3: TGTGCCATCAGCCGCCGACTAGCGGGAGAGTACAATGAGCAGTTCTTC. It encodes CAISRRLAGEYNEQFF.

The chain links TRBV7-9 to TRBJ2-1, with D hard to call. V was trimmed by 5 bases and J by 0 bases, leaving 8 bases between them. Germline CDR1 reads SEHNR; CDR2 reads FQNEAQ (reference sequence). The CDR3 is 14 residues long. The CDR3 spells CASSTEISYNEQFF. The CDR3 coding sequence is TGTGCCAGCAGCACAGAGATCTCCTACAATGAGCAGTTCTTC.

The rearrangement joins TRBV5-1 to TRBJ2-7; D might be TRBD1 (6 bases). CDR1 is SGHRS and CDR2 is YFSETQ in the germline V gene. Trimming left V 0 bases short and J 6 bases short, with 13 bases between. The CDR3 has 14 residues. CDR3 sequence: CASSLGDKGSEQYF. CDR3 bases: TGCGCCAGCAGCTTGGGGGACAAAGGCTCCGAGCAGTACTTC.

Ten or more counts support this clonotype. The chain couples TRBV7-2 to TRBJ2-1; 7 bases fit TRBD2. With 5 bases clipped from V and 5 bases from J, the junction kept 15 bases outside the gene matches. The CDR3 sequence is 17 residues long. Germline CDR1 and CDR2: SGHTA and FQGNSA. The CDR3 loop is CASSPWLGGGPNNEQFF. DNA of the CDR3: TGTGCCAGCAGCCCCTGGCTGGGGGGAGGGCCGAACAATGAGCAGTTCTTC.

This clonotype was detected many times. Here the CDR3 DNA reads TGTGCCAGCAGCTTAGGTGGAGGGAAAGGGGAGCAGTACTTC. This translates into CASSLGGGKGEQYF. V and J are TRBV7-9 and TRBJ2-7; a possible D gene is TRBD2 (6 bases). The germline gives CDR1 SEHNR, CDR2 FQNEAQ (reference sequence). V lost 1 base, J lost 7 bases, and 14 bases lay in between. This CDR3 has 14 amino acids. Full variable domain (remainder filled in from reference TRBV7-9 and TRBJ2-7): DTGVSQNPRHKITKRGQNVTFRCDPISEHNRLYWYRQTLGQGPEFLTYFQNEAQLEKSRLLSDRFSAERPKGSFSTLEIQRTEQGDSAMYLCASSLGGGKGEQYFGPGTRLTVT.

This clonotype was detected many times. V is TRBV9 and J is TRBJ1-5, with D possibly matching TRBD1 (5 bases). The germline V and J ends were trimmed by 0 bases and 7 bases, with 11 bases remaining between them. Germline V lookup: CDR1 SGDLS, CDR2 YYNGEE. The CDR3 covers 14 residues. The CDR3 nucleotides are TGTGCCAGCAGCGTAGGGGGGGGAGGGCAGCCCCAGCATTTT. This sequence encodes CASSVGGGGQPQHF. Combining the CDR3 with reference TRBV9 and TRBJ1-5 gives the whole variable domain DSGVTQTPKHLITATGQRVTLRCSPRSGDLSVYWYQQSLDQGLQFLIQYYNGEERAKGNILERFSAQQFPDLHSELNLSSLELGDSALYFCASSVGGGGQPQHFGDGTRLSIL.

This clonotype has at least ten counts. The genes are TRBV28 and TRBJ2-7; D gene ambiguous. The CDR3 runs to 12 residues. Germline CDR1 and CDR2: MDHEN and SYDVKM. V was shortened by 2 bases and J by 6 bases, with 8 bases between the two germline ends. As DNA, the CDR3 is TGTGCCAGCAGTTTAAGAAGGCTCGAGCAGTACTTC. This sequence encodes CASSLRRLEQYF.

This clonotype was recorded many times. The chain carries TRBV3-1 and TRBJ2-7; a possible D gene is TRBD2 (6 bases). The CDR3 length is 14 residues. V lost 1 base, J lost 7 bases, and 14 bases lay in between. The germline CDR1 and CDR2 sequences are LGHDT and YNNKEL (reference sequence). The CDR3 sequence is CASSQARERREQYF. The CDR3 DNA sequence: TGTGCCAGCAGCCAAGCTCGGGAGAGGCGGGAGCAGTACTTC.